Listed below are T cell receptor beta chains from one sample, sequenced in a study of T cell clusters in autoimmune cytopenias. TCRdb reprocessed the multiplex PCR reads, keeping one entry per CDR3 protein, no DNA. This sample contains roughly 15,000 distinct CDR3 sequences. These records were also assigned to another study, of T cell repertoires in aging, cancer and after chemotherapy.

Material: peripheral blood. These receptor sequences come from a human donor in good health. CDR3s include the opening cysteine and the closing phenylalanine or tryptophan. A clone size is listed for some rows: how often the clone was seen (once, few, many), or a class if it is expanded.

clone_size,j_call,v_call,cdr3_aa
medium-sized,TRBJ2-6,TRBV29-1,CSVDSPGANVLTF
medium-sized,TRBJ2-1,TRBV29-1,CSVPRGTPYNEQFF
NA,TRBJ2-1,TRBV19,CASSKYRKNEQFF
NA,TRBJ1-1,TRBV11-3,CASSPGPREAFF
NA,TRBJ1-5,TRBV6-6,CASREPGQPQHF
NA,TRBJ2-2,TRBV19,CASRRGYTGELFF
medium-sized,TRBJ2-3,TRBV29-1,CSVEGRLAGTQYF
NA,TRBJ1-5,TRBV12-3/TRBV12-4,CASSPIDQPQHF
NA,TRBJ2-1,TRBV15,CATSRDGRGNEQFF
NA,TRBJ2-7,TRBV6-1,CASSEIRTAIYEQYF
NA,TRBJ2-1,TRBV19,CASSFDRADGEQFF
NA,TRBJ2-1,TRBV7-6,CASSLSTLPNEQFF
NA,TRBJ2-3,TRBV13,CASSGSSGRTDTQYF
NA,TRBJ2-1,TRBV15,CATRASGQIYNEQFF
medium-sized,TRBJ2-7,TRBV19,CASSDSYEQYF
NA,TRBJ2-2,TRBV6-5,CASTPYEGGDTGELFF
NA,TRBJ1-2,TRBV6-1,CASRHEGRKDGYTF
NA,TRBJ2-7,TRBV6-1,CASSLSSYEQYF
NA,TRBJ2-1,TRBV19,CASSKVVAHRTYNEQFF
NA,TRBJ2-2,TRBV19,CASSIIVGQGYSGELFF
medium-sized,TRBJ2-4,TRBV29-1,CSVGSSSQAKNIQYF
NA,TRBJ1-4,TRBV11-3,CASSLADRWNEKLFF
NA,TRBJ2-5,TRBV6-5,CASSYSAVGIRETQYF
NA,TRBJ2-3,TRBV30,CACSPGVGDTQYF
NA,TRBJ1-6,TRBV5-5,CASSFGENSPLHF